This is a list of T cell receptor beta chains from one sample in a study of shared clonotypes between healthy human individuals. The data were produced by immunoSEQ multiplex PCR, yet TCRdb's version contains in-frame clones alone and is incomplete. Of about 2.3 million clones listed, 90% to 95% are singletons. The sample consisted of naive CD4+ T cells from PBMCs. The origin of the receptors is a man aged 18 to 29 in good health. Some clones in this sample may be carry-over from other donors' samples. The conserved cysteine and the conserved F or W are not part of the CDR3 here. Fields, in order: V gene, J gene, D gene, CDR3 protein. A D gene is named only where the DNA matches it firmly.

>TRBV4-3|TRBJ1-1|TRBD1
ASSQDKGQGVTEAF
>TRBV30|NA|NA
AWSAGPGEQY
>TRBV27|TRBJ1-1|NA
ASSLGRPNTEAF
>TRBV7-3|TRBJ2-3|NA
ASSLWSRLTDTQY
>TRBV19|TRBJ1-2|NA
ASSIGGTTGGT
>TRBV9|TRBJ2-3|TRBD2
ASSVRGLAGGDTQY
>TRBV11-1|TRBJ2-3|TRBD2
ASSLATSPSTDTQY
>TRBV6-5|TRBJ1-2|TRBD1
ASSYLQGDGGGYT
>TRBV29-1|TRBJ2-2|NA
SVAGVTGELF
>TRBV5-4|TRBJ2-6|NA
ASQPASSGANVLT
>TRBV19|TRBJ2-5|NA
ASSIRGTLQETQY